Listed below are T cell receptor beta chains from one sample, sequenced in a study of CD8 T cells in acute hepatitis C reinfection. Assay: immunoSEQ multiplex PCR; the TCRdb copy retains only in-frame clones and omits some. The sample has more than 35,000 clones, 80% to 90% seen once. Material: naive CD8+ T cells from PBMCs. The receptors come from a man aged 25 to 40 with chronic hepatitis C. Both conserved end residues are part of each CDR3. The D gene is left open where the match is weak. Rows give clone size only sometimes, using once, few, many, or a class for an expanded clone.

TRBV30,.,.,TRBJ2-3,TGTGCCTGGAGCTTGGGAGAAGATACGCAGTATTTT,CAWSLGEDTQYF
TRBV7-7,.,.,TRBJ2-2,TGTGCTAGCAGCTTAGATGTGGCGGCGAACACCGGGGAGCTGTTTTTT,CASSLDVAANTGELFF
TRBV27,few,.,TRBJ2-2,TGTGCCAGCAGTTTTCTTACCGGGGAGCTGTTTTTT,CASSFLTGELFF
TRBV4-1,.,.,TRBJ1-2,TGCGCCAGCAGCCCCCGCCAGGGCATCTACACCTTC,CASSPRQGIYTF
TRBV19,.,.,TRBJ1-1,TGTGCCAGTAGTATCGGACAGTATGAAGCTTTCTTT,CASSIGQYEAFF
TRBV19,.,TRBD1,TRBJ2-7,TGTGCCAGTAGTTCGTCCGACAGGGTCCACGAGCAGTACTTC,CASSSSDRVHEQYF
TRBV2,.,.,TRBJ2-3,TGTGCCAGCAGGGGCACAGATACGCAGTATTTT,CASRGTDTQYF
TRBV5-1,.,.,TRBJ2-7,TGCGCCAGCAGCTTGGTAGCGGATAGCTCCTACGAGCAGTACTTC,CASSLVADSSYEQYF
TRBV27,.,.,TRBJ2-7,TGTGCCAGCAGTCTTGGGACAAATTCCTACGAGCAGTACTTC,CASSLGTNSYEQYF
TRBV12-5,.,.,TRBJ1-5,TGTGCTAGTGGTTTGACAGGGTCTCGCAATCAGCCCCAGCATTTT,CASGLTGSRNQPQHF
TRBV2,.,.,TRBJ1-1,TGTGCCAGCAGTGAAAGCGACGGTGACACTGAGGCTTTCTTT,CASSESDGDTEAFF
TRBV19,.,.,TRBJ2-7,TGTGCCAGTAGTATGGCCGGGTCAGGCGAGCAGTACTTC,CASSMAGSGEQYF
TRBV2,.,.,TRBJ1-1,TGTGCCAGCAGCGATTTGGCGAACACTGAAGCTTTCTTT,CASSDLANTEAFF
TRBV4-1,.,.,TRBJ2-2,TGCGCCAGCAGCCATGATGCCGGGGAGCTGTTTTTT,CASSHDAGELFF
TRBV19,.,.,TRBJ2-6,TGTGCCGTAGAGCAGGACAACGGGGCCAACGTCCTGACTTTC,CAVEQDNGANVLTF
TRBV7-9,.,TRBD2,TRBJ2-7,TGTGCCAGCAGCCCGAGGACTAGCGGGAGTATCGACGAGCAGTACTTC,CASSPRTSGSIDEQYF
TRBV7-9,.,.,TRBJ2-5,TGTGCCAGCAGCTTACAACCTAGAGTAGAGACCCAGTACTTC,CASSLQPRVETQYF
TRBV19,.,TRBD2,TRBJ2-3,TGTGCCAGTAGTATGGCTAGCGGGGGGGCCATTGATACGCAGTATTTT,CASSMASGGAIDTQYF
TRBV29-1,.,TRBD2,TRBJ2-1,TGCAGCGTTGAAGATCAGGGAAGCGGGGTGATTTACAATGAGCAGTTCTTC,CSVEDQGSGVIYNEQFF
TRBV4-1,.,TRBD1,TRBJ1-1,TGCGCCAGCAGCCAGCAGGGACAGGGGAACACTGAAGCTTTCTTT,CASSQQGQGNTEAFF
TRBV5-1,.,TRBD2,TRBJ2-7,TGCGCCAGCAGCAAGGGACTAGCGGGAGTGGTCGAGCAGTACTTC,CASSKGLAGVVEQYF
TRBV6-6,.,TRBD2,TRBJ2-1,TGTGCCAGCAGTGGACTAGGACGGGGGGAGCAGTTCTTC,CASSGLGRGEQFF
TRBV9,once,TRBD1,TRBJ1-1,TGTGCCAGCAGCGGTCGGACAGGTCCAACCTACACTGAAGCTTTCTTT,CASSGRTGPTYTEAFF
TRBV23-1,.,.,TRBJ2-7,TGCGCCAGCAGCCGCCTGTACGAGCAGTACTTC,CASSRLYEQYF
TRBV30,.,TRBD1,TRBJ2-7,TGTGCCTGGAGCACGACAGGGGTTCTCTACGAGCAGTACTTC,CAWSTTGVLYEQYF
TRBV10-3,.,.,TRBJ2-7,TGTGCCATCAACGACAGTGGACACGAGCAGTACTTC,CAINDSGHEQYF
TRBV7-9,.,TRBD1,TRBJ2-1,TGTGCCAGCAGCCCAAACGGAAGGACAGGGGGCTCCTACAATGAGCAGTTCTTC,CASSPNGRTGGSYNEQFF
TRBV7-6,few,.,TRBJ2-7,TGTGCCAGCAGCTCAGGTGGCGGCCCCTACGAGCAGTACTTC,CASSSGGGPYEQYF
TRBV5-1,.,.,TRBJ1-1,TGCGCCAGCAGCTTACGGGTGGGTCACACTGAAGCTTTCTTT,CASSLRVGHTEAFF
TRBV27,.,.,TRBJ1-2,TGTGCCAGCAGTGAAGGGGCTGGGGGGTATGGCTACACCTTC,CASSEGAGGYGYTF
TRBV19,.,TRBD2,TRBJ2-3,TGTGCCAGTAGTACTACTAGCGCTAGCACAGATACGCAGTATTTT,CASSTTSASTDTQYF
TRBV5-6,.,.,TRBJ2-5,TGTGCCAGCAGCTTGGGAACAGGTGAAGAGACCCAGTACTTC,CASSLGTGEETQYF
TRBV5-6,.,TRBD1,TRBJ2-3,TGTGCCAGCAGCTTATTAGGACAGGCAGATACGCAGTATTTT,CASSLLGQADTQYF
TRBV7-8,few,TRBD1,TRBJ1-5,TGTGCCAGCAGCCAGGGGGGCAGTGATCAGCCCCAGCATTTT,CASSQGGSDQPQHF
TRBV29-1,.,.,TRBJ1-3,TGCAGCGTTGAGGCAGGTCTCGGAAACACCATATATTTT,CSVEAGLGNTIYF
TRBV6-5,.,.,TRBJ1-1,TGTGCCAGCAGTTACGACCAGCATGGGGGAACTGAAGCTTTCTTT,CASSYDQHGGTEAFF
TRBV6-6,.,.,TRBJ2-3,TGTGCCAGCAGACCGGTGTCGGGTCGGACAGATACGCAGTATTTT,CASRPVSGRTDTQYF
TRBV19,.,.,TRBJ1-5,TGTGCCAGTAGTATAGGACAGTATAGCAATCAGCCCCAGCATTTT,CASSIGQYSNQPQHF
TRBV11-1,.,.,TRBJ2-1,TGTGCCAGCAGCTTAGTTGGTAGCGCTACCTATGACAATGAGCAGTTCTTC,CASSLVGSATYDNEQFF
TRBV19,.,TRBD1,TRBJ2-7,TGTGCCAGTGGGACAGGGATACCCTACGAGCAGTACTTC,CASGTGIPYEQYF
TRBV13,.,TRBD1,TRBJ2-2,TGTGCCAGCAGCTTAGGGACAGGGGAGAACACCGGGGAGCTGTTTTTT,CASSLGTGENTGELFF
TRBV11-2,.,.,TRBJ1-1,TGTGCCAGCAGCGGACATACCAGGTACACTGAAGCTTTCTTT,CASSGHTRYTEAFF